Listed here is a single TCR beta chain. This clonotype was seen at least ten times. No cognate antigen has been identified for it. The input lacks base qualities; no much larger clone sits a single base away. The data were obtained in a study of T cells in Graves' hyperthyroidism and ophthalmopathy (dated by TCRdb to between 2017 and 2020). Regarding the study in general: Peripheral blood was sampled at the time of initial diagnosis, prior to any treatment. Whether ophthalmopathy could be predicted prospectively was tested in an independent validation cohort made up of roughly 19 hyperthyroidism patients plus 17 patients who later progressed to ophthalmopathy. To identify distinguishing TCR V-J signatures, a discovery cohort of around 100 patients was used, comprising approximately 40 with Graves' ophthalmopathy and approximately 58 with stable Graves' hyperthyroidism. After blood sampling, hyperthyroidism patients were treated with methimazole at a starting dose of 30 mg daily, and ophthalmopathy patients were treated with high-dose intravenous methylprednisolone. TCR Vbeta CDR3 sequencing of approximately 140 peripheral blood samples (over 40 ophthalmopathy, 75 hyperthyroidism and approximately 17 progressor patients) is reported in the paper. For training and testing, the approximately 97 patients in the discovery cohort were randomly divided in a 7:3 ratio. Thyroid tissue and blood T-cell repertoires from six Graves' hyperthyroidism patients were also compared in the study.

What the authors observed across the whole study: In cross-validation, a model built on a 13 V-J signature told ophthalmopathy apart from stable hyperthyroidism with 85% to 90% sensitivity and 81% to 82% specificity, and in testing the same model reached 80%/75%. Most expanded thyroid clonotypes (frequency above 0.001) were also found in blood, which suggests that blood repertoires may mirror thyroid immune responses. No statistical method was used to set the sample size in advance, and investigators knew the group allocation. During validation, the model predicted progression to ophthalmopathy a median of about 6.3 months ahead of onset, with 60% to 71% sensitivity and under 85% specificity.

Stable Graves' hyperthyroidism was defined as no progression to ophthalmopathy during 18 months of follow-up. Hyperthyroidism patients were aged 18 to 65 years and newly diagnosed, with disease duration of less than 2 months. Exclusion was applied to patients with uncontrolled infections, other autoimmune diseases, pregnancy or lactation. Clinical symptoms, serum thyroxine and TRAb, thyroid ultrasound, and orbital computed tomography formed the basis for the diagnoses. PBMCs were separated from roughly 9.6 ml of fresh peripheral blood using Ficoll-Paque density gradient centrifugation. Trizol reagent was used to extract total RNA, and RNA quality was then checked on an Agilent 2100 Bioanalyzer. Deletion took 0 bases off V and 8 bases off J, with a span of 13 bases between the germline ends. The germline V gene specifies KGHSH as CDR1 and LQKENI as CDR2. Counted from cysteine to phenylalanine, this CDR3 has 14 amino acids. Solely the CDR3 DNA is kept, with 42 bases framed from the first base.

TCR beta CDR3 regions were amplified from RNA transcripts. The TCR CDR3 was subjected to a first round of RT-PCR using the HTBI primer set and the Qiagen OneStep RT-PCR kit. Libraries were constructed in a second round of multiplex PCR, after which size selection and purification were performed. Libraries were sequenced paired-end with 100 bp reads on an Illumina HiSeq2000. The original pipeline was this. Raw data were processed with SOAPnuke, discarding reads with adapters, uncalled bases, mean Phred below 15, or no exact constant-primer or identifier match. High-quality paired reads were merged using COPE v1.2.5, and each unique nucleotide sequence was defined as a clonotype. Clonotypes were aligned to IMGT TRBV, TRBD and TRBJ reference segments using MiTCR v1.1. Only V-J combinations with frequency above 0.0001, covering 99.2% of repertoires, were analysed. A TCS score was defined as the ratio between F50 (clonal expansion) and ExV (chaos), using BLOSUM62-based TCRdist between CDR3 peptides within each V-J. Welch's t-statistics and random forest reduced 450 to 600 V-J features to fewer than 15, which were used in a naive Bayes classifier (R e1071). The public reads were quality trimmed at Q25 with fastp and then assembled into clones with MiXCR by TCRdb, keeping productive beta chains. All rows with the same CDR3 protein become a single entry with the most common DNA and genes. These V and J calls are TCRdb output, not the study's own analysis. The sample has over 300,000 distinct CDR3 sequences on record, approximately 15% of them singletons. Clones ranked in the top ten supply 8% to 13% of the sample.

The chain links TRBV18 with TRBJ1-2; TRBD1 is a possible D gene, resting on 5 matching bases. This receptor was identified in a woman aged 55-69 years with Graves' hyperthyroidism. The source material was blood. The encoded CDR3 is CASSPPPREGGYTF. In nucleotide form, the sequence is TGTGCCAGCTCACCACCCCCCCGGGAGGGGGGCTACACCTTC.